This entry lists 18 T cell receptor beta chains sequenced from one sample in a study of multiple sclerosis patients with progressive multifocal leukoencephalopathy. Time point here: about a year of natalizumab therapy. Clones were read by immunoSEQ multiplex PCR, and TCRdb kept only the in-frame ones, dropping some. Of more than 20,000 clones listed, more than 85% were seen once; the top ten hold 2% to 2.5%. The specimen was PBMCs, collected from a patient treated with natalizumab. The receptor source for this set is a man younger than 45 with multiple sclerosis.

The chain joins TRBV7-9 to TRBJ1-5; tentatively, D is TRBD1 (6 bases). CDR1 and CDR2 (germline): SEHNR, FQNEAQ (reference sequence). With 1 base removed from V and 7 bases from J, the gap between germline ends came to 17 bases. The CDR3 contains 16 residues. The CDR3, as DNA: TGTGCCAGCAGCTTAGGGGGAGGGGGATCCGGCCAGCCCCAGCATTTT. It translates to CASSLGGGGSGQPQHF.

The chain recombines TRBV7-2 with TRBJ1-1; D remains unclear. The V end lost 4 bases, the J end lost 1 base, and 10 bases lay between the germline ends. CDR1 and CDR2 from the germline V gene are SGHTA and FQGNSA. The CDR3 length is 14 residues. CDR3 sequence reads: CASSSRSGNTEAFF. The DNA for the CDR3 is TGTGCCAGCAGCTCCCGGTCGGGGAACACTGAAGCTTTCTTT.

This rearrangement joins TRBV7-9 to TRBJ2-5; D uncertain. Germline CDR1 reads SEHNR; CDR2 reads FQNEAQ (reference sequence). This CDR3 spans 13 amino acids. Trimming removed 5 bases at V and 4 bases at J, with 11 bases between. The CDR3 DNA follows: TGTGCCAGCAGCCTCCCAGTGGCAGAGACCCAGTACTTC. This gives the protein CASSLPVAETQYF.

This clone was detected only a few times. The chain recombines TRBV2 with TRBJ1-3, with D unresolved. This CDR3 contains 13 residues. Between the trimmed V and J ends, which lost 7 bases and 4 bases, there was a span of 11 bases. Looked up from germline, CDR1 is SNHLY and CDR2 is FYNNEI. CDR3 loop: CASIGLKGNTIYF. The CDR3 nucleotides are TGTGCCAGCATAGGGCTTAAAGGAAACACCATATATTTT.

The genes are TRBV6-5 and TRBJ1-2; a weak D match, TRBD1 (6 bases). The V end lost 6 bases, the J end lost 8 bases, and 13 bases lay between the germline ends. The germline V gene encodes CDR1 MNHEY and CDR2 SVGAGI. The CDR3 is 12 amino acids. CDR3 in amino acids: CASRNRVGGYTF. CDR3 sequence (DNA): TGTGCCAGCAGAAACAGGGTAGGCGGCTACACCTTC.

This clone has only one observation. This rearrangement joins TRBV6-6 to TRBJ2-3, with D hard to call. Germline CDR1 and CDR2: MNHNY and SVGAGI (reference sequence). The CDR3 loop spans 15 amino acids. The ends were cut back, 2 bases at V and 0 bases at J, with 9 bases in the middle. CDR3 sequence reads: CASSYTDKSTDTQYF. The CDR3 nucleotides are TGTGCCAGCAGTTACACCGACAAGAGCACAGATACGCAGTATTTT.

This chain links TRBV6-5 with TRBJ2-5; tentative D call: TRBD2 (6 bases). This CDR3 spans 14 amino acids. The V and J ends lost 2 bases and 2 bases respectively, with 9 bases between them. Germline assignment: CDR1 MNHEY and CDR2 SVGAGI. The CDR3: CASSYAGFQETQYF. CDR3 nucleotides: TGTGCCAGCAGTTACGCGGGGTTTCAAGAGACCCAGTACTTC.

J is TRBJ1-2 and V is TRBV7-2; 8 bases agree with TRBD1. Germline CDR1 reads SGHTA; CDR2 reads FQGNSA. This CDR3 comprises 14 residues. J lost 2 bases, V lost 6 bases, and 5 bases had no gene match. The CDR3 DNA follows: TGTGCCAGCAGAAGACAGGGGCAGAACTATGGCTACACCTTC. It translates to CASRRQGQNYGYTF. The full variable domain, rest sourced from reference TRBV7-2 and TRBJ1-2, is GAGVSQSPSNKVTEKGKDVELRCDPISGHTALYWYRQSLGQGLEFLIYFQGNSAPDKSGLPSDRFSAERTGGSVSTLTIQRTQQEDSAVYLCASRRQGQNYGYTFGSGTRLTVV.

The chain has TRBV5-5 and TRBJ1-3, with D possibly being TRBD1 (6 bases). The length of the CDR3 is 16 residues. Germline V gives CDR1 SGHKS, CDR2 YYEKEE (reference sequence). Deletions cut 0 bases from V and 0 bases from J, with 10 bases between. The DNA of the CDR3 is TGTGCCAGCAGCTTGGCATCCAGGGGCTCTGGAAACACCATATATTTT. Its protein is CASSLASRGSGNTIYF.

The chain employs TRBV5-4 and TRBJ2-7; TRBD1 matches 9 bases. The ends lost 5 bases at V and 2 bases at J; junction bases unmatched: 5. The CDR3 spans 14 residues. The germline CDR1 and CDR2 sequences are SGHNT and YYREEE (reference sequence). CDR3 sequence (DNA): TGTGCCAGCAGGGGGACAGGGCCCCCCTACGAGCAGTACTTC. Residues: CASRGTGPPYEQYF.

In regard to this clone: A junction boundary mismatches the germline segment, possibly from a read error. The same CDR3 is also encoded by other DNA sequences in this sample. The chain couples TRBV4-2 to TRBJ1-3; D is unclear. The CDR3 runs to 18 residues. Germline-derived CDR1 and CDR2 are LGHNA and YNFKEQ. In nucleotides, the CDR3 is TGTGCCAGCAGCCAAGATCACAGTTTCCTCCTCTCTGGGAACACCATATATTTT. Its translation is CASSQDHSFLLSGNTIYF.

The chain combines TRBV4-3 with TRBJ2-6, with D unresolved. Trimming removed 0 bases from V and 0 bases from J, with 6 bases in between. Looked up from germline, CDR1 is LGHNA and CDR2 is YSLEER. The CDR3 loop spans 16 amino acids. The CDR3 DNA reads as TGCGCCAGCAGCCAAGAAGGCCCCTCTGGGGCCAACGTCCTGACTTTC. Its translation: CASSQEGPSGANVLTF.

The rearrangement joins TRBV11-3 to TRBJ2-1; possibly TRBD2 for D (6 bases). Trimming removed 2 bases from V and 4 bases from J, with 9 bases in between. CDR1 and CDR2 from the germline V gene are SGHNT and YENEEA. This CDR3 contains 14 residues. CDR3 loop: CASSLREPYNEQFF. CDR3 nucleotide sequence: TGTGCCAGCAGCTTACGGGAGCCTTACAATGAGCAGTTCTTC.

The J gene is TRBJ2-4, the V gene TRBV2; 7 positions match TRBD2. The trim removed 8 bases at V and 3 bases at J, leaving 7 bases unmatched. CDR3 length: 14 residues. CDR1 SNHLY and CDR2 FYNNEI come from the germline V gene. The CDR3 DNA is TGTGCCAGCTCTGGATGGGAGGGCAAAAACATTCAGTACTTC. It encodes CASSGWEGKNIQYF.

V is TRBV6-6 and J is TRBJ2-5; D possibly corresponds to TRBD2 (5 bases). The J call is doubtful: the DNA matches TRBJ2-7 better. Per germline, CDR1 MNHNY and CDR2 SVGAGI (reference sequence). The CDR3 consists of 13 residues. The CDR3, as DNA: TGTGCCAGCATGGGAGACTACCCCTACGAGCAGTACTTC. Encoded protein: CASMGDYPYEQYF.

The CDR3 here is CASRVAGANVLTF. In DNA, the CDR3 is TGTGCCAGCAGGGTAGCTGGGGCCAACGTCCTGACTTTC. The rearrangement joins TRBV7-9 to TRBJ2-6; D unresolved. CDR3 length: 13 residues. The germline gives CDR1 SEHNR, CDR2 FQNEAQ (reference sequence). Trimming took 6 bases from V and 2 from J, leaving 5 bases between them.

This clone was observed a few times. The rearrangement uses TRBV18 and TRBJ1-2; D remains ambiguous. The CDR3 totals 14 residues. The germline CDR1 and CDR2 sequences are KGHSH and LQKENI. The germline V and J ends were trimmed by 5 bases and 0 bases, with 10 bases remaining between them. CDR3 DNA sequence: TGTGCCAGCTCATCCCCCCCCTCTAACTATGGCTACACCTTC. Translation gives CASSSPPSNYGYTF.

V gene TRBV6-6 combines with J gene TRBJ1-5; D is possibly TRBD1 (5 bases). Germline lookup yields CDR1 MNHNY and CDR2 SVGAGI (reference sequence). The CDR3 covers 15 residues. The germline V and J ends were trimmed by 1 base and 1 base, with 8 bases remaining between them. The CDR3: CASSYFRDSNQPQHF. CDR3 sequence (DNA): TGTGCCAGCAGTTACTTCCGGGACAGCAATCAGCCCCAGCATTTT.